The clone carrying this TCR beta chain showed up just a few times. Its cognate antigen is unknown. CDR3 length equals 16 residues. Germline V gene lookup returns CDR1 SGHNT and CDR2 YYREEE (reference sequence). V shed 0 bases and J 7 bases; nucleotides not matched to a gene: 8. Libraries were prepared by immunoSEQ multiplex PCR; TCRdb keeps only in-frame clonotypes and omits some of them. The sample lists about 1 million clones, 78% seen once, with 0.5% to 0.6% in the top ten. This record belongs to a study of shared clonotypes between healthy human individuals. Study-level information: CD4 naive and memory got three plates each, CD8 naive two, CD8 memory one. Regarding the study as a whole: A limitation of the genetic and exposure-history diversity represented arose from few donors.

Sequencing was performed on memory CD4+ T cells from PBMCs. Documented subset: CD45RA-negative fraction. The V call is TRBV5-4, the J call TRBJ2-1; 9 nucleotides match TRBD2. The TCR comes from a man aged 18 to 30 in good health. Some clones in this sample may be carry-over from other donors' samples. For the CDR3, the DNA is TGTGCCAGCAGCTTGGGTGGGGCGGGAGGGTTGAATGAGCAGTTCTTC. It yields the protein CASSLGGAGGLNEQFF.